This T cell receptor beta chain was obtained from a study of T cell changes during pregnancy in multiple sclerosis. The V end lost 0 bases, the J end lost 1 base, and 9 bases lay between the germline ends. CDR1 ENHRY and CDR2 SYGVKD come from the germline V gene. The CDR3 is 15 amino acids. The table came from immunoSEQ multiplex PCR; TCRdb's copy has only in-frame clones and leaves some out. The repertoire holds approximately 60,000 clones, roughly 91% seen once, with roughly 0.85% in the top ten. The chain is built from TRBV10-3 and TRBJ1-1; unclear D gene. Sequenced here: peripheral blood, sampled before pregnancy. The TCR comes from a female donor with multiple sclerosis, enrolled in a pregnancy study. The chain's CDR3 is CAISESASENTEAFF. The CDR3 nucleotides are TGTGCCATCAGTGAGTCGGCCTCCGAGAACACTGAAGCTTTCTTT.